This entry features one T cell receptor (beta chain) sequence. Its antigen is as yet unknown. Primers: 60 Vbeta forward and 13 Jbeta reverse. In the source study's methods: Later, tens of millions of unique TCR beta chains were counted in an analysis, and approximately 10 million of them were shared. Only in-frame clones appear in the TCRdb table, and some are missing; sequencing was by immunoSEQ multiplex PCR. For V, J and clone size, that table is used; D and trimming come from the DNA. The profile covers about 75,000 clones, with roughly 88% appearing a single time and approximately 20% taken by the ten largest. The data stem from a study of cytomegalovirus exposure and HLA in healthy donors. The junction had 7 bases not matched to a gene; V was cut back by 6 bases and J by 2 bases. The CDR3 has 16 residues. Broader study findings: In vitro experiments confirmed that three CMV-associated chains were specific for CMV antigens. Altogether, 164 TCR beta chains were recorded as cytomegalovirus-associated.

The chain uses TRBV23-1 and TRBJ1-5; 10 nucleotides agree with TRBD1. TRBV23-1 is filed as an ORF, its function uncertain. The sequenced sample was PBMCs. The origin of this receptor is a man in his 70s in good health and CMV-seropositive. In nucleotides, the CDR3 is TGCGCCAGCAGGAACGCCGGGACAGGGGGCAATCAGCCCCAGCATTTT. As protein: CASRNAGTGGNQPQHF.